Listed below are T cell receptor beta chains from one sample, sequenced in a study of T cell responses to AZD1222 COVID-19 vaccine. The repertoire was sequenced with immunoSEQ multiplex PCR; TCRdb's copy has only in-frame clones and lacks some. The repertoire has more than 150,000 clones, more than 80% of them found once; the top ten carry roughly 6%. The sequenced sample was peripheral blood, obtained on day 0 of AZD1222 vaccination. The origin of the receptors is an adult in good health. Both conserved end residues are part of each CDR3. Fields, in order: D gene, clone size, J gene, V gene, CDR3 DNA, CDR3 protein. The D gene is left open where the match is weak. The size entry is marked missing in some rows and otherwise reads once, few, many or a size class.

. | once | TRBJ2-4 | TRBV6-2/TRBV6-3 | TGTGCCAGCAGTTACGGGGCGGGACAAGCCAAAAACATTCAGTACTTC | CASSYGAGQAKNIQYF
TRBD1 | . | TRBJ1-5 | TRBV7-2 | TGTGCCAGCAGCTTCGGACAGGTCAATCAGCCCCAGCATTTT | CASSFGQVNQPQHF
TRBD2 | . | TRBJ2-4 | TRBV7-2 | TGTGCCAGCAGCCAGGGACTACTATTAGCCAAAAACATTCAGTACTTC | CASSQGLLLAKNIQYF
TRBD1 | . | TRBJ2-5 | TRBV7-6 | TGTGCCAGCAGCTTACGCGGACAGGGGATAGGTGAGACCCAGTACTTC | CASSLRGQGIGETQYF
. | . | TRBJ1-1 | TRBV28 | TGTGCCAGCAGCGATCCAGGGGTCTCTGAAGCTTTCTTT | CASSDPGVSEAFF
. | . | TRBJ1-5 | TRBV30 | TGTGCCTGGGCGTGGTCGGGTCAGCCCCAGCATTTT | CAWAWSGQPQHF
. | . | TRBJ1-5 | TRBV19 | TGTGCCAGTAGTAGTCAGGGGAATCAGCCCCAGCATTTT | CASSSQGNQPQHF
. | . | TRBJ2-2 | TRBV28 | TGTGCCAGCAGTATGGGAATGAACACCGGGGAGCTGTTTTTT | CASSMGMNTGELFF
TRBD2 | . | TRBJ2-7 | TRBV3-1/TRBV3-2 | TGTGCCAGCAGCCGAAGGACTAGCGGGGGGCTGGGGGAGCAGTACTTC | CASSRRTSGGLGEQYF
. | once | TRBJ2-1 | TRBV4-3 | TGCGCCAGCAGCCAAGCACAGGGCTCCTACAATGAGCAGTTCTTC | CASSQAQGSYNEQFF
. | . | TRBJ1-4 | TRBV27 | TGTGCCAGCAGTTTATATGGACCGGGGGGGACTAATGAAAAACTGTTTTTT | CASSLYGPGGTNEKLFF
TRBD2 | few | TRBJ2-1 | TRBV24-1 | TGTGCCACCAGTGAGAGCAGGACTAGCGGGGGTTTGAATGAGCAGTTCTTC | CATSESRTSGGLNEQFF
TRBD2 | . | TRBJ2-7 | TRBV9 | TGTGCCAGCAGCGAGGGGACTACTCTTGAGCAGTACTTC | CASSEGTTLEQYF
TRBD1 | . | TRBJ2-7 | TRBV9 | TGTGCCAGCAGCGTAGGAGACAGGGGTTACGAGCAGTACTTC | CASSVGDRGYEQYF
. | . | TRBJ2-7 | TRBV3-1/TRBV3-2 | TGTGCCAGCAGCCATAGCTACGAGCAGTACTTC | CASSHSYEQYF